The 9 T cell receptor beta chains below come from one sample, sequenced in a study of blood T cell repertoires in COVID-19. TCRdb keeps only in-frame clones here, not all; method: immunoSEQ multiplex PCR. The profile covers under 200,000 clones, with around 85% appearing a single time and about 8.2% taken by the ten largest. The material sequenced was peripheral blood. The receptors were sampled from a man in his 60s with acute or convalescent COVID-19.

The chain carries TRBV29-1 and TRBJ1-1; 11 bases are shared with TRBD1. The J segment lost 5 bases and the V segment lost 4 bases, leaving 9 bases of the junction unmatched. The CDR3 sequence is 15 residues long. The germline V gene encodes CDR1 SQVTM and CDR2 ANQGSEA. The DNA of the CDR3 is TGCAGCGTTGTTGGGACAGGGGGTTCGAGGACTGAAGCTTTCTTT. Translated, it gives CSVVGTGGSRTEAFF.

This chain uses TRBV3-1 (or the pseudogene TRBV3-2) with TRBJ2-1; D is perhaps TRBD2 (6 bases). Germline CDR1 is LGHDT and CDR2 is YNNKEL (reference sequence). The V end was cut by 5 bases, the J end by 7 bases, with 15 bases between. The CDR3 spans 14 residues. CDR3 protein: CASSDHGGVNEQFF. CDR3 coding DNA: TGTGCCAGCAGCGACCACGGGGGAGTGAATGAGCAGTTCTTC.

The chain joins TRBV2 to TRBJ1-3; D is ambiguous. The V end was cut by 8 bases, the J end by 3 bases, with 14 bases between. The CDR3 length is 14 residues. The germline CDR1 and CDR2 sequences are SNHLY and FYNNEI. In DNA form, the CDR3 reads TGTGCCAGCGGGAGTGAGGGTATTGGAAACACCATATATTTT. This sequence encodes CASGSEGIGNTIYF.

The chain joins TRBV6-5 to TRBJ2-7; the match to TRBD2 covers 7 bases. The CDR3 length is 13 residues. CDR1 is MNHEY, CDR2 SVGAGI, per germline. The ends lost 8 bases at V and 2 bases at J; junction bases unmatched: 6. The CDR3 region has the DNA TGTGCCAGCGGCGGACTAGTCGCCTACGAGCAGTACTTC. Its protein product is CASGGLVAYEQYF.

The rearrangement links TRBV24-1 to TRBJ1-4; TRBD1 agrees at 7 bases. This CDR3 is built from 14 residues. Germline V gives CDR1 KGHDR, CDR2 SFDVKD. Trimming removed 4 bases from V and 8 bases from J; junction bases left unmatched: 6. CDR3 sequence (DNA): TGTGCCACCAGTGACCCGGGACAGACAGAAAAACTGTTTTTT. Translated, it gives CATSDPGQTEKLFF.

V is TRBV29-1 and J is TRBJ2-7, with TRBD2 matching over 7 bases. CDR1 and CDR2 from the germline V gene are SQVTM and ANQGSEA. CDR3 length equals 13 residues. Germline trimming cut 7 bases from V and 4 bases from J; bases unmatched to any gene: 10. The CDR3 DNA sequence: TGCAGCGCCGTTGGCGGGAGTATATACGAGCAGTACTTC. Translation gives CSAVGGSIYEQYF.

The genes are TRBV6-5 and TRBJ1-5; D is uncertain. The germline V gene encodes CDR1 MNHEY and CDR2 SVGAGI. Trimming took off 7 bases at V and 8 bases at J, with 15 bases between the two ends. The length of the CDR3 is 13 residues. CDR3 protein: CASTLISQEPQHF. CDR3 bases: TGTGCCAGCACCTTGATCTCTCAGGAGCCCCAGCATTTT.

The chain recombines TRBV19 with TRBJ1-5, with 7 bases fitting TRBD1. CDR3 length equals 14 residues. The germline V gene has CDR1 LNHDA and CDR2 SQIVND (reference sequence). V lost 7 bases and J lost 2; bases outside the gene matches: 5. This CDR3 is CASIDTGGNQPQHF. For the CDR3, the DNA is TGTGCCAGTATCGATACAGGGGGCAATCAGCCCCAGCATTTT.

This clone was found once. This specimen includes other DNA sequences encoding the same CDR3. The V gene is TRBV4-1, the J gene TRBJ1-5; the D gene is possibly TRBD1 (5 bases). V lost 0 bases, J lost 2 bases, and 8 bases lay in between. The CDR3 runs 15 residues. Looked up from germline, CDR1 is MGHRA and CDR2 is YSYEKL. The CDR3 protein is CASSQDSTGNQPQHF. As DNA, the CDR3 is TGCGCCAGCAGCCAAGACTCGACAGGCAATCAGCCCCAGCATTTT.